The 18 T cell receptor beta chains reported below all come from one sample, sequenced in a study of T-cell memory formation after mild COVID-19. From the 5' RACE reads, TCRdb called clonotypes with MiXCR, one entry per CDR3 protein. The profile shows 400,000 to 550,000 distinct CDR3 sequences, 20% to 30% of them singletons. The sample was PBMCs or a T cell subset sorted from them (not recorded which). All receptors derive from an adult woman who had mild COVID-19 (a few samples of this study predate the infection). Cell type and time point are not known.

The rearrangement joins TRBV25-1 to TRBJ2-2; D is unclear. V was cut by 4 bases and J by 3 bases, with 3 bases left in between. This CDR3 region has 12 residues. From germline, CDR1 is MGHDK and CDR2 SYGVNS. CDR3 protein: CASSGYTGELFF. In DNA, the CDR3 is TGTGCCAGCAGTGGCTACACCGGGGAGCTGTTTTTT.

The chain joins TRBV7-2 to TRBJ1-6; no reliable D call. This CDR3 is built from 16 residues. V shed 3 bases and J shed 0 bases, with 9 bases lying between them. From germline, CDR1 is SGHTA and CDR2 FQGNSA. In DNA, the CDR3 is TGTGCCAGCAGCTTTTCTCGGAGCTCCTATAATTCACCCCTCCACTTT. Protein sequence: CASSFSRSSYNSPLHF.

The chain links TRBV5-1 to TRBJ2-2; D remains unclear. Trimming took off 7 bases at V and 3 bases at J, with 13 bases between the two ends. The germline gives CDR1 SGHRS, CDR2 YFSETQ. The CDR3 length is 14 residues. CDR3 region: CASSLRADTGELFF. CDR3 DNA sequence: TGCGCCAGCTCGTTAAGGGCGGACACCGGGGAGCTGTTTTTT.

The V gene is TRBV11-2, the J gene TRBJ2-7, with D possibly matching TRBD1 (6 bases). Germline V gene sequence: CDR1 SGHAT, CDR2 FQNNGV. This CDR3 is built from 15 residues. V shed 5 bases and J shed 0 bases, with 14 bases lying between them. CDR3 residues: CASSDTGRSSYEQYF. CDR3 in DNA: TGTGCCAGCAGCGACACAGGGCGGAGCTCCTACGAGCAGTACTTC.

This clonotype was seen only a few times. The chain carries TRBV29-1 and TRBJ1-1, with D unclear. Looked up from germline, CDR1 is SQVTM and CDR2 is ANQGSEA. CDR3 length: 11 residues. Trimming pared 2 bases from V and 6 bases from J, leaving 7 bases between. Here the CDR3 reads CSVEQVAEAFF. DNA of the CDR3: TGCAGCGTTGAACAGGTCGCTGAAGCTTTCTTT.

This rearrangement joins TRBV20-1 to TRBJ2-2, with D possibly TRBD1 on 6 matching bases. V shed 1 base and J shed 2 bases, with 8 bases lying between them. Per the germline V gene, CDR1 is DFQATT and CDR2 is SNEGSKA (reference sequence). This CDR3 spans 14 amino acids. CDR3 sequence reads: CSARVDRNTGELFF. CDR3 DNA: TGCAGTGCTAGAGTGGACAGAAACACCGGGGAGCTGTTTTTT.

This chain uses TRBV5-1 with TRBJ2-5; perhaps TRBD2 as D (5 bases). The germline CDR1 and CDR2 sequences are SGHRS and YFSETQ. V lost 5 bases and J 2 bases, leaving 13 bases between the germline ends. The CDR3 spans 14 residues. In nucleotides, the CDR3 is TGCGCCAGCAGAGAGTCCGGGGTTCAAGAGACCCAGTACTTC. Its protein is CASRESGVQETQYF.

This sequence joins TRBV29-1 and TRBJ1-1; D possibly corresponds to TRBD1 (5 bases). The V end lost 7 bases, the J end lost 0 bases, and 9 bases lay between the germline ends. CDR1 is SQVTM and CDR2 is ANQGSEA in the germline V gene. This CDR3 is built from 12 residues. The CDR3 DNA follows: TGCAGCGGGACACCTATGAACACTGAAGCTTTCTTT. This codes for CSGTPMNTEAFF.

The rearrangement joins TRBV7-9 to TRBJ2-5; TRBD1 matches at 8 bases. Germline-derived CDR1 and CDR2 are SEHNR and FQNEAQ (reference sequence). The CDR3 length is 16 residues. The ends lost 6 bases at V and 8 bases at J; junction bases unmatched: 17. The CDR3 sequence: CASSSAPGGAEYTQYF. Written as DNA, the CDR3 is TGTGCCAGCAGTTCCGCCCCAGGGGGCGCGGAGTATACCCAGTACTTC.

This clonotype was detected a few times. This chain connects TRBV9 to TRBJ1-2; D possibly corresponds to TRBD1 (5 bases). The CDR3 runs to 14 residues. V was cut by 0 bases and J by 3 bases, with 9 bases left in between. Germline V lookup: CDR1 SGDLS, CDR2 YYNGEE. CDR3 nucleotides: TGTGCCAGCAGCGTAGGAGTGGGGGACTATGGCTACACCTTC. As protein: CASSVGVGDYGYTF.

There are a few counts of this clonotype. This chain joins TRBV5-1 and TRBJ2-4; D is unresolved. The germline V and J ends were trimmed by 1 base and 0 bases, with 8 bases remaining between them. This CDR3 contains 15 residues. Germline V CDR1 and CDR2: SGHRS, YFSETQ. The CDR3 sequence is CASSLSGVAKNIQYF. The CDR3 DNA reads TGCGCCAGCAGCTTGTCAGGCGTAGCCAAAAACATTCAGTACTTC.

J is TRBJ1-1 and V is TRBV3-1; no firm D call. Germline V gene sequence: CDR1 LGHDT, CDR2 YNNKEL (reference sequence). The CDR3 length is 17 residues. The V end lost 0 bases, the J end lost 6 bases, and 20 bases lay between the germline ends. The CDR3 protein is CASSQERAFRPAAEAFF. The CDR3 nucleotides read TGTGCCAGCAGCCAAGAAAGGGCATTCAGGCCGGCCGCTGAAGCTTTCTTT.

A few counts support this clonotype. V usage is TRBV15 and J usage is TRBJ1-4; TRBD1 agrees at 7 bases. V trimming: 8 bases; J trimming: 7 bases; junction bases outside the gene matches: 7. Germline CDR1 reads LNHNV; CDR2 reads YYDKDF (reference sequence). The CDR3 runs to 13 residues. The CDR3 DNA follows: TGTGCCACCTCTGACAGGGAGGGTGAAAAACTGTTTTTT. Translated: CATSDREGEKLFF.

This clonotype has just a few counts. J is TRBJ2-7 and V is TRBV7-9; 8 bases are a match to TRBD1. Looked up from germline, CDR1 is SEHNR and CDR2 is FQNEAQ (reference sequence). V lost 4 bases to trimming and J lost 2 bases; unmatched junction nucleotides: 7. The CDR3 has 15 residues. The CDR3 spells CASSSSDRATYEQYF. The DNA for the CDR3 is TGTGCCAGCAGCTCCTCGGACAGGGCGACCTACGAGCAGTACTTC.

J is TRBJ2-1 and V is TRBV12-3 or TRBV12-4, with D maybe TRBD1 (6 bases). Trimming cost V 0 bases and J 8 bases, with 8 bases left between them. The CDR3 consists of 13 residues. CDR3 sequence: CASSLAGAYEQFF. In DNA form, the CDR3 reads TGTGCCAGCAGTTTAGCGGGGGCGTATGAGCAGTTCTTC.

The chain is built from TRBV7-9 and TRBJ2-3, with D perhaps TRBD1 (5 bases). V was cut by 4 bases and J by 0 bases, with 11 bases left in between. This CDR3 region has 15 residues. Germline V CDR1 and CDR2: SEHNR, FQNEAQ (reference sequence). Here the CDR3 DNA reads TGTGCCAGCAGCTCAAACACAGGTAGCACAGATACGCAGTATTTT. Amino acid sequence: CASSSNTGSTDTQYF.

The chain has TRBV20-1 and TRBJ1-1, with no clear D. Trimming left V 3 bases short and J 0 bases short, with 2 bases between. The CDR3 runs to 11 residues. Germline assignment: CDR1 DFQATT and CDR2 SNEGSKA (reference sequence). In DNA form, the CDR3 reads TGCAGTGCTAGCTTGAACACTGAAGCTTTCTTT. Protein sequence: CSASLNTEAFF.

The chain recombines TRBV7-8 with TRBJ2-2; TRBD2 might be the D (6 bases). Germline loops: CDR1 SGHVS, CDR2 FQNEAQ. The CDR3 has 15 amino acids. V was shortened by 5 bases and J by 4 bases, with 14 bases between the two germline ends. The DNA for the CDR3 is TGTGCCAGCAGCAACAAGATGGGGGGCACCGGGGAGCTGTTTTTT. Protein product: CASSNKMGGTGELFF.